The 21 T cell receptor beta chains below come from one sample, sequenced in a study of cytomegalovirus exposure and HLA in healthy donors. The primer mix had 60 Vbeta and 13 Jbeta primers. The data were produced by immunoSEQ multiplex PCR, yet TCRdb's version contains in-frame clones alone and is incomplete. The sample yields 130,000 or so clones, more than 65% seen once. Specimen: PBMCs. The receptor set was obtained from a man in his late teens or twenties in good health and CMV-seronegative.

V gene TRBV7-9 combines with J gene TRBJ2-7; D is perhaps TRBD1 (6 bases). The CDR3 loop spans 14 amino acids. CDR1 is SEHNR, CDR2 FQNEAQ, per germline (reference sequence). V was clipped by 1 base and J by 6 bases, with 13 bases between them. The CDR3, as DNA: TGTGCCAGCAGCTTAGGAGGGGGTGGAGGCGAGCAGTACTTC. Protein sequence: CASSLGGGGGEQYF.

The count of this clone is one. The chain recombines TRBV18 with TRBJ2-7; TRBD2 might be the D (6 bases). The CDR3 has 13 residues. Trimming took 5 bases from V and 0 from J, leaving 8 bases between them. CDR1 and CDR2 (germline): KGHSH, LQKENI. CDR3 loop: CASSMEGSYEQYF. Written as DNA, the CDR3 is TGTGCCAGCTCAATGGAGGGCTCCTACGAGCAGTACTTC. The full variable domain, rest sourced from reference TRBV18 and TRBJ2-7, is NAGVMQNPRHLVRRRGQEARLRCSPMKGHSHVYWYRQLPEEGLKFMVYLQKENIIDESGMPKERFSAEFPKEGPSILRIQQVVRGDSAAYFCASSMEGSYEQYFGPGTRLTVT.

As DNA, the CDR3 is TGTGCCAGCTCACCATCGGCGGATCCTAACTATGGCTACACCTTC. As protein: CASSPSADPNYGYTF. The J gene is TRBJ1-2, the V gene TRBV18; D unclear. CDR1 and CDR2 (germline): KGHSH, LQKENI. V was clipped by 2 bases and J by 0 bases, with 10 bases between them. This CDR3 region has 15 residues.

This rearrangement joins TRBV6-5 to TRBJ1-2, with 8 bases identical to TRBD1. This CDR3 is 14 amino acids long. Germline loops: CDR1 MNHEY, CDR2 SVGAGI. The trim removed 5 bases at V and 0 bases at J, leaving 2 bases unmatched. The chain's CDR3 is CASSRTGTNYGYTF. In nucleotides, the CDR3 is TGTGCCAGCAGTCGGACAGGGACTAACTATGGCTACACCTTC.

The chain is built from TRBV6-5 and TRBJ2-7; TRBD1 aligns across 9 bases. V was pared by 2 bases and J by 2 bases, with 1 base of the junction left unmatched. Per germline, CDR1 MNHEY and CDR2 SVGAGI. The CDR3 runs to 14 residues. The CDR3 DNA sequence: TGTGCCAGCAGTTACGGACAGGGGCCCTACGAGCAGTACTTC. Protein: CASSYGQGPYEQYF.

V is TRBV10-2 and J is TRBJ1-1; the D gene is possibly TRBD1 (5 bases). Trimming shortened V by 3 bases and J by 14 bases, and 19 bases separated the two germline ends. Germline CDR1 is WSHSY and CDR2 is SAAADI. This CDR3 has 13 residues. CDR3 loop: CASSDPRVEIVFF. The CDR3 DNA reads as TGCGCCAGCAGTGATCCCAGGGTTGAGATCGTCTTCTTT.

The table lists this clone with a count of one. The chain has TRBV5-1 and TRBJ1-4; D perhaps matches TRBD1 (5 bases). The V end lost 2 bases, the J end lost 8 bases, and 10 bases lay between the germline ends. This CDR3 is 13 amino acids long. Germline V gene data show CDR1 as SGHRS and CDR2 as YFSETQ. The CDR3 spells CASSFRVGEKLFF. CDR3 in DNA: TGCGCCAGCAGCTTCAGGGTCGGGGAAAAACTGTTTTTT.

The J gene is TRBJ1-2, the V gene TRBV5-6, with TRBD1 identical over 8 bases. In germline, CDR1 is SGHDT, CDR2 YYEEEE. The CDR3 runs 13 residues. The V and J ends lost 4 bases and 4 bases, in that order; junction bases with no gene match: 3. As DNA, the CDR3 is TGTGCCAGCAGCCCCCAGGGGGCCTATGGCTACACCTTC. This translates into CASSPQGAYGYTF.

The chain joins TRBV19 to TRBJ1-2, with TRBD1 matching 8 bases. V lost 4 bases to trimming and J lost 0 bases; unmatched junction nucleotides: 10. Germline-derived CDR1 and CDR2 are LNHDA and SQIVND (reference sequence). The CDR3 contains 17 residues. CDR3 sequence (DNA): TGTGCCAGTAGTACTTATGGAAGCAGGGGGCCTAACTATGGCTACACCTTC. Translating gives CASSTYGSRGPNYGYTF.

The chain carries TRBV6-5 and TRBJ2-5; 11 positions match TRBD1. Trimming at V came to 3 bases and at J to 2 bases, leaving 5 bases not matched to a gene. The CDR3 contains 16 residues. CDR1 and CDR2 from the germline V gene are MNHEY and SVGAGI. In DNA, the CDR3 is TGTGCCAGCAGTTATACGGGGACAGGGGGGCAAGAGACCCAGTACTTC. It translates to CASSYTGTGGQETQYF.

The genes are TRBV6-5 and TRBJ1-1, with 10 bases that match TRBD1. The J segment lost 10 bases and the V segment lost 6 bases, leaving 5 bases of the junction unmatched. The CDR3 spans 12 residues. CDR1 is MNHEY and CDR2 is SVGAGI in the germline V gene. CDR3 DNA: TGTGCCAGCAGAGACCGGGACAGGGGAGCTTTCTTT. It codes for CASRDRDRGAFF.

In nucleotides, the CDR3 is TGTGCCAGCAGCGAACACACAGGGCACACCGGAAACACCATATATTTT. Translated: CASSEHTGHTGNTIYF. This sequence joins TRBV7-9 and TRBJ1-3; D is possibly TRBD1 (6 bases). The CDR3 extends over 16 amino acids. Germline V gene lookup returns CDR1 SEHNR and CDR2 FQNEAQ (reference sequence). V shed 5 bases and J shed 4 bases, with 18 bases lying between them.

This chain connects TRBV15 to TRBJ1-1, with D possibly being TRBD1 (5 bases). CDR1 is LNHNV, CDR2 YYDKDF, per germline (reference sequence). The CDR3 is 19 residues long. Trimming took off 2 bases at V and 1 base at J, with 23 bases between the two ends. The CDR3 sequence is CATSRSSGTFRPGNTEAFF. Written as DNA, the CDR3 is TGTGCCACCAGCAGAAGTAGCGGGACTTTCCGGCCAGGGAACACTGAAGCTTTCTTT.

This clone occurred a few times. The genes are TRBV10-3 and TRBJ1-2, with 7 bases identical to TRBD1. The CDR3 sequence is 12 residues long. The germline gives CDR1 ENHRY, CDR2 SYGVKD. Unmatched junction bases numbered 5, after V lost 6 bases and J lost 7 bases. This chain's CDR3 is CAIRQGMGGYTF. For the CDR3, the DNA is TGTGCCATCAGACAGGGGATGGGTGGCTACACCTTC.

The chain has TRBV19 and TRBJ1-1, with D maybe TRBD1 (5 bases). The length of the CDR3 is 15 residues. Germline V CDR1 and CDR2: LNHDA, SQIVND (reference sequence). V lost 8 bases, J lost 4 bases, and 20 bases lay in between. As DNA, the CDR3 is TGTGCCAGTCTTCCCGCTCAGGGACTGGGCACTGAAGCTTTCTTT. Its protein is CASLPAQGLGTEAFF.

V and J are TRBV5-5 and TRBJ2-1, with D maybe TRBD2 (7 bases). The CDR3 consists of 19 residues. From germline, CDR1 is SGHKS and CDR2 YYEKEE (reference sequence). Deletions cut 1 base from V and 0 bases from J, with 20 bases between. This chain's CDR3 is CASSLRSAGALNSYNEQFF. The CDR3 DNA reads as TGTGCCAGCAGCTTGAGGTCTGCGGGGGCGTTAAACTCCTACAATGAGCAGTTCTTC.

The V call is TRBV9, the J call TRBJ2-2; the match to TRBD1 covers 11 bases. The CDR3 consists of 18 residues. Germline CDR1 and CDR2: SGDLS and YYNGEE. V lost 3 bases to trimming and J lost 1 base; unmatched junction nucleotides: 8. In DNA form, the CDR3 reads TGTGCCAGCAGCGGGGACAGGGGGGATAATCAGAACACCGGGGAGCTGTTTTTT. Its protein product is CASSGDRGDNQNTGELFF.

The gene calls are TRBV11-2 and TRBJ1-3; D call uncertain. V was cut by 0 bases and J by 2 bases, with 8 bases left in between. CDR1 and CDR2 (germline): SGHAT, FQNNGV. There are 15 residues in the CDR3. The chain's CDR3 is CASSLEPNTGNTIYF. The CDR3 coding sequence is TGTGCCAGCAGCTTAGAACCCAACACTGGAAACACCATATATTTT.

V usage is TRBV5-1 and J usage is TRBJ1-1, with D possibly matching TRBD1 (5 bases). The CDR3 runs 15 residues. CDR1 is SGHRS and CDR2 is YFSETQ in the germline V gene. The V end was cut by 4 bases, the J end by 5 bases, with 18 bases between. The CDR3 loop is CASSRSLGGGTEAFF. The CDR3 DNA reads as TGCGCCAGCAGCCGTTCATTGGGGGGTGGGACTGAAGCTTTCTTT.

Only a few counts were recorded for this clone. The chain joins TRBV7-2 to TRBJ1-1, with D possibly being TRBD1 (5 bases). Germline V gene lookup returns CDR1 SGHTA and CDR2 FQGNSA. There are 15 residues in the CDR3. Trimming cost V 4 bases and J 1 base, with 13 bases left between them. Written as DNA, the CDR3 is TGTGCCAGCAGCTCACGAGGAGGGGAGAACACTGAAGCTTTCTTT. It yields the protein CASSSRGGENTEAFF.

About this clone itself: Its ends do not fully match the called genes, so a read error is possible. The V call is TRBV19, the J call TRBJ2-1; perhaps TRBD1 as D (6 bases). The CDR3 has 13 residues. Germline V gene sequence: CDR1 LNHDA, CDR2 SQIVND (reference sequence). CDR3 DNA sequence: TGTGCCAGTAGCAAACAGGGAGAGGTTTTCAGTGTCTTC. Translation gives CASSKQGEVFSVF. Complete variable domain (other parts from reference TRBV19 and TRBJ2-1): DGGITQSPKYLFRKEGQNVTLSCEQNLNHDAMYWYRQDPGQGLRLIYYSQIVNDFQKGDIAEGYSVSREKKESFPLTVTSAQKNPTAFYLCASSKQGEVFSVFGPGTRLTVL.